The source of this TCR beta chain is a study of PD-1 blockade in classical Hodgkin lymphoma. Every patient had relapsed following autologous stem cell transplantation, and cohorts differed in brentuximab vedotin exposure. Clones were read by immunoSEQ multiplex PCR, and TCRdb kept only the in-frame ones, dropping some. The table shows roughly 42,000 clones, with 70% to 80% occurring only once. CDR3 length: 12 residues. The germline CDR1 and CDR2 sequences are WSHSY and SAAADI. V lost 8 bases to trimming and J lost 7 bases, with 12 bases between them. This receptor was obtained from a human donor with classical Hodgkin lymphoma. The sequenced sample was peripheral blood mononuclear cells (PBMCs), obtained at baseline. The genes are TRBV10-2 and TRBJ2-1; TRBD1 is a possible D gene (6 bases). The CDR3 reads CASAVGANEQFF. The CDR3 DNA reads TGCGCCAGCGCAGTGGGGGCAAATGAGCAGTTCTTC.